This TCR beta chain was profiled in a study of shared clonotypes between healthy human individuals. Overall study context: A donor's plate count was three for CD4 naive and three for CD4 memory; CD8 naive had two and CD8 memory one. Study-wide results and limits: The study found lower generation probabilities in non-shared clonotypes than in those shared by all four donors. The study found roughly 5% of naive CD4 clonotypes shared across several donors.

Assay used: immunoSEQ multiplex PCR; TCRdb lists only in-frame clones, some missing. The data contain around 700,000 clones, around 72% of them singletons. A CD45RA+ naive subset and a CD45RA-negative memory subset were split from CD4+ cells. Concerning this clone: The target antigen is unknown.

Sequences were obtained from memory CD4+ T cells sorted from blood. The subset is: CD45RA-negative fraction. This clonotype originated in a woman aged 30 to 39 in good health.

The CDR3 reads CASKGPLANEKLFF. As DNA, the CDR3 is TGTGCCAGCAAGGGTCCATTGGCTAATGAAAAACTGTTTTTT. The rearrangement links TRBV25-1 to TRBJ1-4; D is unresolved. The V gene's germline CDR1 is MGHDK and CDR2 SYGVNS. Trimming took off 7 bases at V and 3 bases at J, with 12 bases between the two ends. CDR3 length: 14 amino acids.